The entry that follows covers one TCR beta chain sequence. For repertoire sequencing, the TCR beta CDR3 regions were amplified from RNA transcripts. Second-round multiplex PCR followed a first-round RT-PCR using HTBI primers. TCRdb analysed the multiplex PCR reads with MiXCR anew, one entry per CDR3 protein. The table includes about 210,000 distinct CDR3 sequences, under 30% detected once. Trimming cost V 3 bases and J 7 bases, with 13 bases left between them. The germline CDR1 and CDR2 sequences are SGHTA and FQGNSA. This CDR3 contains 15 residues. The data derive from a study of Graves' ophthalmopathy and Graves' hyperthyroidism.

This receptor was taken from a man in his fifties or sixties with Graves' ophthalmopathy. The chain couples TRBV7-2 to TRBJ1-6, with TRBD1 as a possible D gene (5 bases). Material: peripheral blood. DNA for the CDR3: TGTGCCAGCAGCTTCTCCCCAGGGAAGAATTCACCCCTCCACTTT. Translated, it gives CASSFSPGKNSPLHF. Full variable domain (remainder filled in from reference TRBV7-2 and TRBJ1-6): GAGVSQSPSNKVTEKGKDVELRCDPISGHTALYWYRQSLGQGLEFLIYFQGNSAPDKSGLPSDRFSAERTGGSVSTLTIQRTQQEDSAVYLCASSFSPGKNSPLHFGNGTRLTVT.